The next 29 T cell receptor beta chains were all read from a single sample in a study of blood T cell repertoires in COVID-19. This table comes from immunoSEQ multiplex PCR, and its TCRdb copy is limited to in-frame clones, with some not included. This sample has about 340,000 clones, with around nine tenths found just once. Sequenced: peripheral blood. Receptors originate from a woman in her 70s with COVID-19, enrolled during active disease.

Remarks on this clone: Other DNA sequences in this specimen translate into the identical CDR3. The V call is TRBV19, the J call TRBJ1-3, with a weak D call TRBD1 (5 bases). The V gene's germline CDR1 is LNHDA and CDR2 SQIVND (reference sequence). Trimming took off 6 bases at V and 0 bases at J, with 12 bases between the two ends. This CDR3 region has 15 residues. The CDR3 here is CASRRQQYSGNTIYF. CDR3 nucleotides: TGTGCCAGTAGGAGACAGCAATACTCTGGAAACACCATATATTTT.

V gene TRBV19 combines with J gene TRBJ1-2, with 7 positions matching TRBD1. Per germline, CDR1 LNHDA and CDR2 SQIVND (reference sequence). This CDR3 has 16 residues. V shed 4 bases, J shed 2 bases, and the junction held 10 bases outside the gene matches. This CDR3 reads CASSTTWDRSNYGYTF. The DNA of the CDR3 is TGTGCCAGTAGTACTACTTGGGACAGATCCAACTATGGCTACACCTTC.

A single count supports this clone. Here the CDR3 reads CASSEALWQGDYGYTF. CDR3 in DNA: TGTGCCAGCAGTGAAGCGCTTTGGCAGGGGGACTATGGCTACACCTTC. This chain uses TRBV2 with TRBJ1-2, with TRBD1 matching over 7 bases. The V and J ends lost 0 bases and 3 bases, in that order; junction bases with no gene match: 7. Germline assignment: CDR1 SNHLY and CDR2 FYNNEI. The CDR3 has 16 amino acids.

Concerning this clone itself: At the DNA level, this CDR3 is encoded by other sequences in the same sample as well. The V and J genes are TRBV5-1 and TRBJ2-5; D unresolved. The germline V gene encodes CDR1 SGHRS and CDR2 YFSETQ. V was shortened by 4 bases and J by 5 bases, with 9 bases between the two germline ends. This CDR3 comprises 12 residues. The CDR3 here is CASSLAGETQYF. The CDR3, as DNA: TGCGCCAGCAGCCTCGCCGGGGAGACCCAGTACTTC. The full variable domain, in which reference TRBV5-1 and TRBJ2-5 provide the parts outside the CDR3, is KAGVTQTPRYLIKTRGQQVTLSCSPISGHRSVSWYQQTPGQGLQFLFEYFSETQRNKGNFPGRFSGRQFSNSRSEMNVSTLELGDSALYLCASSLAGETQYFGPGTRLLVL.

This chain connects TRBV19 to TRBJ2-2; TRBD1 matches 9 bases. This CDR3 region has 14 residues. Trimming cost V 7 bases and J 7 bases; bases outside gene matches: 7. The germline CDR1 and CDR2 sequences are LNHDA and SQIVND (reference sequence). The CDR3 reads CASTRTGGNGELFF. The DNA of the CDR3 is TGTGCCAGTACTAGAACAGGGGGCAACGGGGAGCTGTTTTTT.

This chain links TRBV5-5 with TRBJ1-5; tentatively, D is TRBD1 (5 bases). Germline CDR1 and CDR2: SGHKS and YYEKEE (reference sequence). The CDR3 is 14 residues long. Trimming left V 2 bases short and J 0 bases short, with 6 bases between. The CDR3 reads CASSLDSSNQPQHF. The CDR3 DNA is TGTGCCAGCAGCTTAGACAGTAGCAATCAGCCCCAGCATTTT.

V is TRBV6-5 and J is TRBJ2-7; 9 bases are shared with TRBD1. Germline V gives CDR1 MNHEY, CDR2 SVGAGI. The junction had 10 bases not matched to a gene; V was cut back by 6 bases and J by 4 bases. The CDR3 loop spans 15 amino acids. The CDR3 nucleotides are TGTGCCAGCAGAGAGGGACAGGGTGGTGGGTACGAGCAGTACTTC. Protein: CASREGQGGGYEQYF.

The V call is TRBV6-5, the J call TRBJ2-1, with 7 bases fitting TRBD1. The germline V gene has CDR1 MNHEY and CDR2 SVGAGI. The CDR3 length is 14 residues. V was pared by 8 bases and J by 4 bases, with 8 bases of the junction left unmatched. CDR3: CASPGQGEYNEQFF. The CDR3 DNA sequence: TGTGCCAGCCCGGGGCAGGGGGAATACAATGAGCAGTTCTTC.

This chain links TRBV18 with TRBJ2-1; D may be TRBD1 (5 bases). The V gene's germline CDR1 is KGHSH and CDR2 LQKENI. Trimming stripped 3 bases from V and 9 bases from J, with 18 bases between. The CDR3 is 15 amino acids. The CDR3 sequence is CASSPHIDRDTEQFF. As DNA, the CDR3 is TGTGCCAGCTCACCCCATATTGACAGAGACACTGAGCAGTTCTTC.

The V call is TRBV14, the J call TRBJ2-7; D gene unclear. Per germline, CDR1 SGHDN and CDR2 FVKESK. This CDR3 has 14 amino acids. Trimming shortened V by 1 base and J by 0 bases, and 7 bases separated the two germline ends. CDR3 amino acids: CASSQGFSSYEQYF. In DNA, the CDR3 is TGTGCCAGCAGCCAAGGGTTCAGCTCCTACGAGCAGTACTTC.

The J gene is TRBJ2-5, the V gene TRBV5-4, with TRBD1 matching 8 bases. Germline loops: CDR1 SGHNT, CDR2 YYREEE (reference sequence). The V segment lost 3 bases and the J segment 2 bases; nucleotides outside the gene matches: 3. This CDR3 contains 14 residues. Here the CDR3 reads CASSSRQGQETQYF. CDR3 nucleotide sequence: TGTGCCAGCAGCTCAAGACAGGGGCAAGAGACCCAGTACTTC.

The V gene is TRBV4-1, the J gene TRBJ2-2; TRBD2 might be the D (5 bases). Trimming cost V 1 base and J 1 base, with 13 bases left between them. The CDR3 contains 17 residues. Germline lookup yields CDR1 MGHRA and CDR2 YSYEKL. DNA for the CDR3: TGCGCCAGCAGCCAAGCGGGCGGACGGGGGAACACCGGGGAGCTGTTTTTT. Translating gives CASSQAGGRGNTGELFF.

This chain joins TRBV7-6 and TRBJ2-7; a possible D gene is TRBD1 (7 bases). Germline V lookup: CDR1 SGHVS, CDR2 FNYEAQ. Trimming removed 4 bases from V and 0 bases from J, with 13 bases in between. This CDR3 region has 15 residues. DNA for the CDR3: TGTGCCAGCAGCTGGCGGGACAGAGGCTCCTACGAGCAGTACTTC. This gives the protein CASSWRDRGSYEQYF.

This clone was seen repeatedly, ten times or more. The chain is built from TRBV4-2 and TRBJ2-7; D possibly corresponds to TRBD2 (5 bases). Germline CDR1 is LGHNA and CDR2 is YNFKEQ. The CDR3 totals 17 residues. Trimming stripped 4 bases from V and 2 bases from J, with 21 bases between. The CDR3 DNA is TGTGCCAGCAGCCGAAGTCATACTAGTTCTACCCCCTACGAGCAGTACTTC. This translates into CASSRSHTSSTPYEQYF.

The chain joins TRBV7-9 to TRBJ1-1, with D unresolved. CDR3 length: 14 amino acids. Deletions cut 7 bases from V and 8 bases from J, with 20 bases between. Germline V CDR1 and CDR2: SEHNR, FQNEAQ (reference sequence). CDR3 DNA sequence: TGTGCCAGCACTCGGGCCCAGTCCGGAGGAGAAGCTTTCTTT. It specifies CASTRAQSGGEAFF.

The chain combines TRBV14 with TRBJ1-2; a weak D match, TRBD1 (5 bases). V was clipped by 4 bases and J by 5 bases, with 11 bases between them. Germline V CDR1 and CDR2: SGHDN, FVKESK. The CDR3 is made up of 13 amino acids. The chain's CDR3 is CASSPSQGYGYTF. The CDR3 nucleotides read TGTGCCAGCAGCCCGAGTCAGGGATATGGCTACACCTTC. The full variable domain, its missing parts supplied by reference TRBV14 and TRBJ1-2, is EAGVTQFPSHSVIEKGQTVTLRCDPISGHDNLYWYRRVMGKEIKFLLHFVKESKQDESGMPNNRFLAERTGGTYSTLKVQPAELEDSGVYFCASSPSQGYGYTFGSGTRLTVV.

This sequence joins TRBV10-3 and TRBJ1-1; 8 bases align to TRBD1. From germline, CDR1 is ENHRY and CDR2 SYGVKD. Losses at the gene ends were 6 bases for V and 6 bases for J; bases not matched to a gene: 12. The CDR3 extends over 15 amino acids. The chain's CDR3 is CAIRAQGDGGAEAFF. DNA for the CDR3: TGTGCCATCAGAGCACAGGGGGATGGAGGCGCTGAAGCTTTCTTT.

V is TRBV27 and J is TRBJ1-2; TRBD1 aligns across 9 bases. The CDR3 is 14 residues long. The trim removed 5 bases at V and 6 bases at J, leaving 7 bases unmatched. Germline V gene lookup returns CDR1 MNHEY and CDR2 SMNVEV (reference sequence). This CDR3 is CASSPNYRGHGYTF. DNA of the CDR3: TGTGCCAGCAGTCCTAACTACAGGGGGCATGGCTACACCTTC.

In its sample, this clone was seen once. The chain combines TRBV5-6 with TRBJ1-2; 10 bases fit TRBD1. CDR1 SGHDT and CDR2 YYEEEE come from the germline V gene. With V trimmed by 3 bases and J by 5 bases, 4 bases remained unmatched. CDR3 length: 14 amino acids. The DNA for the CDR3 is TGTGCCAGCAGCTCGCCGGGACAGGGGTATGGCTACACCTTC. Amino acids: CASSSPGQGYGYTF.

The V gene is TRBV28, the J gene TRBJ1-5; D call uncertain. V gave up 2 bases and J gave up 0 bases, with 14 bases separating them. The CDR3 extends over 17 amino acids. Germline values: CDR1 MDHEN, CDR2 SYDVKM. As DNA, the CDR3 is TGTGCCAGCAGTTTAAGCGGACTGACGTATAGCAATCAGCCCCAGCATTTT. It is translated as CASSLSGLTYSNQPQHF.

The chain employs TRBV7-7 and TRBJ2-5; D gene uncertain. The V end lost 1 base, the J end lost 1 base, and 10 bases lay between the germline ends. This CDR3 spans 15 amino acids. Germline CDR1 reads SSHAT; CDR2 reads FNYEAQ (reference sequence). The CDR3 nucleotides are TGTGCCAGCAGCTTAGGAGGCAACCGCCAAGAGACCCAGTACTTC. Protein: CASSLGGNRQETQYF.

The rearrangement uses TRBV7-9 and TRBJ1-4, with a weak D call TRBD1 (6 bases). This CDR3 is built from 15 residues. Germline-derived CDR1 and CDR2 are SEHNR and FQNEAQ (reference sequence). Trimming shortened V by 3 bases and J by 3 bases, and 11 bases separated the two germline ends. The chain's CDR3 is CASSFGGAANEKLFF. CDR3 DNA sequence: TGTGCCAGCAGCTTCGGGGGGGCTGCTAATGAAAAACTGTTTTTT.

Only a few counts were recorded for this clone. CDR3 in amino acids: CASSHEGVRVPQHF. The CDR3 DNA sequence: TGTGCCAGCAGTCACGAGGGGGTCCGGGTGCCCCAGCATTTT. V and J are TRBV6-2 or TRBV6-3 and TRBJ1-5, with D perhaps matching TRBD1 (6 bases). The V gene lost 5 bases and the J gene lost 9 bases, with 17 bases spanning the gap. Germline assignment: CDR1 MNHEY and CDR2 SVGEGT. CDR3 size: 14 residues.

This chain connects TRBV12-5 to TRBJ1-2; D is unclear. Germline CDR1 and CDR2: LGHNT and FRNRAP. The V end lost 1 base, the J end lost 2 bases, and 11 bases lay between the germline ends. This CDR3 region has 15 residues. CDR3 in DNA: TGTGCTAGTGGTTTGGATCCGGAGATAAACTATGGCTACACCTTC. It translates to CASGLDPEINYGYTF.

V usage is TRBV6-1 and J usage is TRBJ1-2; a weak D match, TRBD1 (6 bases). Germline V CDR1 and CDR2: MNHNS, SASEGT. The CDR3 length is 19 residues. Trimming removed 0 bases at V and 2 bases at J, with 22 bases between. CDR3 region: CASSEASLGTLTGNYGYTF. CDR3 DNA: TGTGCCAGCAGTGAAGCGTCCCTTGGGACACTAACGGGGAACTATGGCTACACCTTC.

This chain joins TRBV6-5 and TRBJ1-2, with 9 positions matching TRBD1. The germline V gene has CDR1 MNHEY and CDR2 SVGAGI. V trimming: 6 bases; J trimming: 1 base; junction bases outside the gene matches: 6. The CDR3 is made up of 15 amino acids. DNA for the CDR3: TGTGCCAGCAGCAGGGACAGGGAGGGTAACTATGGCTACACCTTC. Its protein is CASSRDREGNYGYTF.

This chain links TRBV6-5 with TRBJ2-6; a weak D match, TRBD1 (6 bases). This CDR3 contains 15 residues. V lost 7 bases to trimming and J lost 0 bases, with 10 bases between them. Germline V gene lookup returns CDR1 MNHEY and CDR2 SVGAGI. The CDR3 DNA reads as TGTGCCAGCACTTGGACAGCCTCTGGGGCCAACGTCCTGACTTTC. It is translated as CASTWTASGANVLTF.

The J gene is TRBJ1-1, the V gene TRBV4-3, with D perhaps matching TRBD1 (5 bases). Between the trimmed V and J ends, which lost 0 bases and 4 bases, there was a span of 12 bases. Germline assignment: CDR1 LGHNA and CDR2 YSLEER. The CDR3 runs 15 residues. In nucleotides, the CDR3 is TGCGCCAGCAGCCAAGATAGGGGAATGAGCACTGAAGCTTTCTTT. Its translation: CASSQDRGMSTEAFF.

This chain uses TRBV7-2 with TRBJ1-2; 9 bases agree with TRBD1. The CDR3 is 16 amino acids. Germline trimming cut 5 bases from V and 1 base from J; bases unmatched to any gene: 8. From germline, CDR1 is SGHTA and CDR2 FQGNSA. The chain's CDR3 is CASSTGTGRVNYGYTF. The CDR3 bases are TGTGCCAGCAGCACGGGGACAGGGAGAGTTAACTATGGCTACACCTTC.